This TCR beta chain derives from a study of blood T cell repertoires in COVID-19. Study context: COVID-19 samples, acute and convalescent, were from the United States, Italy and Spain. From T cells, B-cell-depleted T cells, or PBMCs came the material, which was cDNA or gDNA.

The length of the CDR3 is 14 residues. V gave up 5 bases and J gave up 5 bases; unmatched junction bases: 5. Per germline, CDR1 MNHEY and CDR2 SMNVEV (reference sequence). In the study's own analysis: The authors estimated nucleated cell counts from reference gene primer amplification. Assay: immunoSEQ multiplex PCR; the TCRdb copy retains only in-frame clones and omits some. V, J and clone size were drawn from that table, and D and trimming were deduced from the DNA. The data hold about 86,000 clones, with roughly 84% observed a single time. This TCR derives from a man aged 70-80 years with acute or convalescent COVID-19. Source material: peripheral blood. The rearrangement uses TRBV27 and TRBJ1-4; 7 bases are a match to TRBD1. As DNA, the CDR3 is TGTGCCAGCAGTGTACAGGGGACAAATGAAAAACTGTTTTTT. This encodes CASSVQGTNEKLFF.